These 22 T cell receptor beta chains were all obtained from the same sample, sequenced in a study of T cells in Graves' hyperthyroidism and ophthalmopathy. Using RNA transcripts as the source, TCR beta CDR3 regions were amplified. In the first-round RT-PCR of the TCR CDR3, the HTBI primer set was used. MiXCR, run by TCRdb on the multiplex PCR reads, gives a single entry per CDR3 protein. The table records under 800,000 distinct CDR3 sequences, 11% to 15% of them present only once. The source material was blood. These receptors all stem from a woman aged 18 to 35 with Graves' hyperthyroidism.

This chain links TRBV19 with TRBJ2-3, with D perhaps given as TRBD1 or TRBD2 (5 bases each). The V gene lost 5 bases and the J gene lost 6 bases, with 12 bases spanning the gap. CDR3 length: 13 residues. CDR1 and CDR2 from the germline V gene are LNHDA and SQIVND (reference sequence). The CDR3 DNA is TGTGCCAGTAGTGAGGGACCCCACGATACGCAGTATTTT. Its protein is CASSEGPHDTQYF.

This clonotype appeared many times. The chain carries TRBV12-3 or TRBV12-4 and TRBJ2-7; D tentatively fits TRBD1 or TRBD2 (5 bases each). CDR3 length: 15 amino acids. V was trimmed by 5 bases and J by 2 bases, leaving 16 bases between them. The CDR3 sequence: CASSLGRTSPYEQYF. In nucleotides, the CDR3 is TGTGCCAGCAGTCTGGGACGGACAAGCCCCTACGAGCAGTACTTC.

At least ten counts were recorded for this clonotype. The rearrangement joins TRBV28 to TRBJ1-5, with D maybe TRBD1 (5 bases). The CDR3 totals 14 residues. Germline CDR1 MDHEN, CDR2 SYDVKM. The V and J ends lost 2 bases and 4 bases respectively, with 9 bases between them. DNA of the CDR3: TGTGCCAGCAGTTTAGCCGGGGGGAATCAGCCCCAGCATTTT. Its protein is CASSLAGGNQPQHF.

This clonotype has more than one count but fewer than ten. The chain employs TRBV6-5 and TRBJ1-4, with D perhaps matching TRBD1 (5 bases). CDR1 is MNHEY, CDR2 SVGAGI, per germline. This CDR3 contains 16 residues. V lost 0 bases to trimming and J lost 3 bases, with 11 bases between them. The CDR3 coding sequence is TGTGCCAGCAGTTACTCGATTGGGGGGTCTAATGAAAAACTGTTTTTT. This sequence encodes CASSYSIGGSNEKLFF.

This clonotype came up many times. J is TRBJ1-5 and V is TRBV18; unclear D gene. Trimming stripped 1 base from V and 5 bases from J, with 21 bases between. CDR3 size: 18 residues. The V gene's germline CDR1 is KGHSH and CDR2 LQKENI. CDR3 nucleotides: TGTGCCAGCTCACCACAACCTCGCGGTTCTGTTCAGGATCAGCCCCAGCATTTT. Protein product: CASSPQPRGSVQDQPQHF.

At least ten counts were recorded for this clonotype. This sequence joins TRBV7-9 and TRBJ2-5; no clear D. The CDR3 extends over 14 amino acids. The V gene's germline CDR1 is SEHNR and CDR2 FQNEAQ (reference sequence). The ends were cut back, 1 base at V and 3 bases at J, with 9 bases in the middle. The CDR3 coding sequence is TGTGCCAGCAGCTTAGGGGCACGCGAAGAGACCCAGTACTTC. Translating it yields CASSLGAREETQYF. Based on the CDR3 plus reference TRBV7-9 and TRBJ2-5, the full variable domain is DTGVSQNPRHKITKRGQNVTFRCDPISEHNRLYWYRQTLGQGPEFLTYFQNEAQLEKSRLLSDRFSAERPKGSFSTLEIQRTEQGDSAMYLCASSLGAREETQYFGPGTRLLVL.

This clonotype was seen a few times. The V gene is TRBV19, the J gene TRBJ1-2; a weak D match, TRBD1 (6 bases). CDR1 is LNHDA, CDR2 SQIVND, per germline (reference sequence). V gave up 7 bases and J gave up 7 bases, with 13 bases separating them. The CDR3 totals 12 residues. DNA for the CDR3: TGTGCCAGTATCGGCAGGGGTGGTGGCTACACCTTC. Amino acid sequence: CASIGRGGGYTF. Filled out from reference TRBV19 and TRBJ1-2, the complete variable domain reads DGGITQSPKYLFRKEGQNVTLSCEQNLNHDAMYWYRQDPGQGLRLIYYSQIVNDFQKGDIAEGYSVSREKKESFPLTVTSAQKNPTAFYLCASIGRGGGYTFGSGTRLTVV.

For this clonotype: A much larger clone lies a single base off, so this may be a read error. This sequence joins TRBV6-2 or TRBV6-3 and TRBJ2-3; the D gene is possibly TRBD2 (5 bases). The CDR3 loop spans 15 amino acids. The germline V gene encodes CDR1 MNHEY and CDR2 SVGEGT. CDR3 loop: CASSYEVAFTDTQNF. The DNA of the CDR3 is TGTGCCAGCAGTTATGAGGTAGCGTTCACAGATACGCAGAATTTT.

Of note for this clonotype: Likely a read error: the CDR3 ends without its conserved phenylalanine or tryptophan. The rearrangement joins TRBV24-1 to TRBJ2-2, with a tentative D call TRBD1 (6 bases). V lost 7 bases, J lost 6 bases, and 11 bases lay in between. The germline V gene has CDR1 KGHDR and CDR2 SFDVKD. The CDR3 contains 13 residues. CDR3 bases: TGTGCCACCAGCGTAGGGGGTGCCGGGGAGCTGTTTTCT. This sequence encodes CATSVGGAGELFS.

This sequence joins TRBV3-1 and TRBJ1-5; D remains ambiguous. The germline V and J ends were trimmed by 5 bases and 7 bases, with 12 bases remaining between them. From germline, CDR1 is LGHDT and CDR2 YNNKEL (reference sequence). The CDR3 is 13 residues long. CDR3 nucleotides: TGTGCCAGCAGCTTGGCTGCAGTCCAGCCCCAGCATTTT. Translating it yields CASSLAAVQPQHF.

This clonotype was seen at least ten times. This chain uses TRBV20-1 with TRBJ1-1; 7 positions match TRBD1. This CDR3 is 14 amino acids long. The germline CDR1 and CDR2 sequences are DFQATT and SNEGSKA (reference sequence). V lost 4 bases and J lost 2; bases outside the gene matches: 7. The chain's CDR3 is CSATKGTANTEAFF. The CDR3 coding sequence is TGCAGTGCTACCAAGGGGACAGCCAACACTGAAGCTTTCTTT.

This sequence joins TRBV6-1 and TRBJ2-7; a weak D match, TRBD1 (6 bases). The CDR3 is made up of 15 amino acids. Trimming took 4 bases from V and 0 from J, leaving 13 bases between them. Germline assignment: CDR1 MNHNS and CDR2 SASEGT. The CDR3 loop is CASSVRQEPSYEQYF. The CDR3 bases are TGTGCCAGCAGTGTCCGACAGGAGCCCTCCTACGAGCAGTACTTC.

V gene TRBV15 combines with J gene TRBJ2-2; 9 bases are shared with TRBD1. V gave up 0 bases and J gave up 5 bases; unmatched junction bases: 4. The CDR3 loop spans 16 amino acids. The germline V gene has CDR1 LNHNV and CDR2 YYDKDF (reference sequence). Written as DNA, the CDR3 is TGTGCCACCAGCAGAGATTACGGGACAGGGACCGGGGAGCTGTTTTTT. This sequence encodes CATSRDYGTGTGELFF.

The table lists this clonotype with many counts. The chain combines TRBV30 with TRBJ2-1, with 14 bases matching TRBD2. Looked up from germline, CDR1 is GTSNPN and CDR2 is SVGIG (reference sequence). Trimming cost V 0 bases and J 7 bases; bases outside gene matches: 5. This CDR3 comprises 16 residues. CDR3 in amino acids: CAWSVRGLAGANEQFF. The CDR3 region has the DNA TGTGCCTGGAGTGTACGGGGACTAGCGGGAGCTAATGAGCAGTTCTTC.

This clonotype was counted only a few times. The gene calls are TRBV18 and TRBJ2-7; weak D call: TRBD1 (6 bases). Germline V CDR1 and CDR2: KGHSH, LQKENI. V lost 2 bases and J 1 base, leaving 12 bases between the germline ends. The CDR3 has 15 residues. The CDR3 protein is CASSPAGDRSYEQYF. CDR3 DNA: TGTGCCAGCTCACCAGCAGGGGACCGGTCCTACGAGCAGTACTTC. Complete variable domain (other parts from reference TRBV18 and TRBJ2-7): NAGVMQNPRHLVRRRGQEARLRCSPMKGHSHVYWYRQLPEEGLKFMVYLQKENIIDESGMPKERFSAEFPKEGPSILRIQQVVRGDSAAYFCASSPAGDRSYEQYFGPGTRLTVT.

The CDR3 sequence is CASSPSRSAMSEQYF. CDR3 bases: TGTGCCAGCAGCCCCTCCCGCTCGGCGATGAGCGAGCAGTACTTC. The chain links TRBV7-9 to TRBJ2-7; D unresolved. The V and J ends lost 5 bases and 6 bases respectively, with 20 bases between them. The CDR3 runs to 15 residues. Germline lookup yields CDR1 SEHNR and CDR2 FQNEAQ (reference sequence).

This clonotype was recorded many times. CDR3 nucleotide sequence: TGCAGTGCTAGAGGTCCCGGGACTAGCGGCTACGAGCAGTACTTC. Encoded protein: CSARGPGTSGYEQYF. V usage is TRBV20-1 and J usage is TRBJ2-7, with 11 positions matching TRBD2. This CDR3 comprises 15 residues. The germline V gene encodes CDR1 DFQATT and CDR2 SNEGSKA (reference sequence). J lost 3 bases, V lost 1 base, and 5 bases had no gene match.

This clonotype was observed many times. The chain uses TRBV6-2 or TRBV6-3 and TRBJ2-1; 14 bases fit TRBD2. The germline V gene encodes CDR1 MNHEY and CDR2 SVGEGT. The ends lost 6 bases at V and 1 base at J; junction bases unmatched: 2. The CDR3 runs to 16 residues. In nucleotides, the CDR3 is TGTGCCAGCAGGGGACTAGCGGGAGAGTCCTACAATGAGCAGTTCTTC. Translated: CASRGLAGESYNEQFF.

The CDR3 DNA follows: TGTGCCAGCAGTGAATGGGGAGGGGGCGTGAGCCAAGAGACCCAGTACTTC. Protein: CASSEWGGGVSQETQYF. The rearrangement uses TRBV25-1 and TRBJ2-5; possibly TRBD1 or TRBD2 for D (7 bases each). This CDR3 region has 17 residues. Trimming cost V 1 base and J 1 base, with 16 bases left between them. Germline V gene lookup returns CDR1 MGHDK and CDR2 SYGVNS.

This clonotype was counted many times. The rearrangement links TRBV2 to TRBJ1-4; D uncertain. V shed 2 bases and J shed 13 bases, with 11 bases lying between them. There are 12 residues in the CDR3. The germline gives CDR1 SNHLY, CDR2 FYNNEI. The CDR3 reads CASSEYVGGLFF. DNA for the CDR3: TGTGCCAGCAGTGAATATGTGGGTGGACTGTTTTTT. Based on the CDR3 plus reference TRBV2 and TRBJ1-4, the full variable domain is EPEVTQTPSHQVTQMGQEVILRCVPISNHLYFYWYRQILGQKVEFLVSFYNNEISEKSEIFDDQFSVERPDGSNFTLKIRSTKLEDSAMYFCASSEYVGGLFFGSGTQLSVL.

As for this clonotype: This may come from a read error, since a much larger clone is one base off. CDR3 bases: TGTGCCAGCAGGCCGGGACAGGGAATGCGCGGGCAGTACTTC. Residues: CASRPGQGMRGQYF. The J gene is TRBJ2-7, the V gene TRBV12-3 or TRBV12-4; the match to TRBD1 covers 9 bases. J lost 9 bases, V lost 6 bases, and 12 bases had no gene match. The CDR3 covers 14 residues.

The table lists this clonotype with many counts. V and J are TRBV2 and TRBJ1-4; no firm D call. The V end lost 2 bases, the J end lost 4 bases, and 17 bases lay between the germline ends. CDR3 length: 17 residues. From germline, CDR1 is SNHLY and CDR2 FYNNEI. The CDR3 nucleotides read TGTGCCAGCAGTGAATATCTAACAGAGCCCAGTAATGAAAAACTGTTTTTT. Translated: CASSEYLTEPSNEKLFF.